This T cell receptor (beta chain) was captured by sequencing in a study of regulatory T cells in long-lasting Graves disease (dated by TCRdb to the early 2020s). Study-wide context: Newly diagnosed Graves' disease patients had taken antithyroid drugs for less than 3 months. Patients with persistent Graves' disease were compared with patients with newly diagnosed Graves' disease using TCR sequencing and RNA sequencing of peripheral blood. The study was conducted in China and was registered as a clinical trial. A total of roughly 35 samples underwent TCR sequencing: roughly 13 from persistent and approximately 20 from newly diagnosed Graves' disease patients. Beyond this particular receptor, the publication reports: The small sample size was acknowledged by the authors as a limitation that may reduce accuracy. A larger number of public clonotypes was shared among persistent patients (approximately 2,500) than among newly diagnosed patients (approximately 930). Sequencing and analysis were limited to the TCR beta chain. Lower TCR Shannon entropy and fewer highly expanded clones were observed in persistent Graves' disease patients than in newly diagnosed patients, which suggested clonal expansion. The study examined only peripheral blood because the primary lesion, thyroid tissue, could not be accessed.

The protocol used for the library was multiplex PCR. TCRdb shows the sequencer as Illumina HiSeq 4000. CDR3 regions were amplified by Arm-PCR with iRepertoire HTBI primers to construct TCR beta libraries. PCR products were gel purified before sequencing. The authors' analysis ran thus. Gene usage analysis of CDR3 amino acid clonotypes used the approximately 62 TRBV and around 14 TRBJ segments found across samples. Filtered high-quality paired reads were merged into contigs using COPE and FqMerger. Contigs were aligned with BLAST to IMGT TRBV, TRBD and TRBJ reference genes, and CDR3 was defined per IMGT. Any clonotype with a frequency above 0.1% was classified as a highly expanded clone. Shannon entropy was used to measure repertoire diversity, and the Gini coefficient was used to measure V-J evenness. A clonotype found in more than one individual was treated as public. TCRdb applied fastp at Q25 and MiXCR to the public reads, then kept only in-frame beta chains. Rows are combined by CDR3 protein, so each entry shows the most common genes and DNA. What appears here as the V and J calls and clone size reflects TCRdb's work, not the paper's. The sample has a few hundred thousand distinct CDR3 sequences on record, 12% of them singletons. The ten most abundant clones make up approximately 20% of the sample.

Taken with the paper, the label for time point translates to: newly diagnosed GD, antithyroid drugs for less than 3 months. For both TCR sequencing and RNA sequencing, RNA was extracted from PBMCs in TRIzol. The diagnosis of Graves' disease was made according to American Thyroid Association guidelines. Patients were recruited from an endocrinology department in Xi'an, China. Each patient gave 8.5 to 9.5 milliliters of peripheral blood, collected in an EDTA anticoagulant tube. PBMCs were isolated by Ficoll Paque Plus density gradient separation without further T cell sorting. An Agilent 2100 Bioanalyzer and agarose gel were used to check RNA quality, and a NanoDrop 2000 was used to measure RNA concentration. This clonotype showed up many times. No antigen is known for it. It has no much larger one-base neighbor in the sample; base qualities were not kept. This sample also appeared in a second study, on T cells in Graves' hyperthyroidism and ophthalmopathy. Drawing on the second study: Graves' hyperthyroidism was defined as stable when no progression to ophthalmopathy occurred over 18 months of follow-up. Hyperthyroidism patients were aged 18 to 65 years and newly diagnosed, with disease duration of less than 2 months. The study excluded patients with uncontrolled infections, other autoimmune diseases, pregnancy or lactation. Diagnoses were based on clinical symptoms, serum thyroxine and TRAb, thyroid ultrasound and orbital computed tomography. A first-round RT-PCR of the TCR CDR3 used the HTBI primer set with the Qiagen OneStep RT-PCR kit. Most expanded thyroid clonotypes (frequency above 0.001) were also found in blood, which suggests that blood repertoires may mirror thyroid immune responses. Ophthalmopathy was separated from stable hyperthyroidism by a 13 V-J signature model, with just over 85% sensitivity and about 81% specificity obtained in cross-validation and 80%/75% obtained in testing. In validation, the model predicted progression to ophthalmopathy a median of about 6.8 months before onset, with over 55% sensitivity and 72.22% specificity. A discovery cohort of roughly 100 patients, about 40 with Graves' ophthalmopathy and about 58 with stable Graves' hyperthyroidism, was used to find distinguishing TCR V-J signatures. Whether ophthalmopathy could be predicted prospectively was tested in an independent validation cohort made up of roughly 20 hyperthyroidism patients plus 17 patients who later progressed to ophthalmopathy. The 80 to 100 discovery patients were randomly divided into training and test sets at a 7:3 ratio. In addition, the study compared T-cell repertoires in thyroid tissue and in blood from about six Graves' hyperthyroidism patients. Once sampling was done, hyperthyroidism patients were given methimazole at a starting dose of 30 mg daily, whereas ophthalmopathy patients were given high-dose intravenous methylprednisolone. The libraries were constructed in a second round of multiplex PCR and then size-selected and purified. The libraries were sequenced on an Illumina HiSeq2000 using paired-end 100 bp reads. Raw data were processed with SOAPnuke, discarding reads with adapters, uncalled bases, mean Phred below 15, or no exact constant-primer or identifier match. COPE v1.2.5 was used to merge the high-quality paired reads, and each unique nucleotide sequence was defined as a clonotype. MiTCR v1.1 was used to align the clonotypes against IMGT TRBV, TRBD and TRBJ reference segments. Only V-J combinations with frequency above 0.0001, covering roughly 99% of repertoires, were analysed. The TCS score was defined as the ratio of F50 (clonal expansion) to E x V (chaos), calculated using BLOSUM62-based TCRdist between CDR3 peptides within each V-J. Welch's t-statistics and random forest reduced 514 V-J features to 13, which were used in a naive Bayes classifier (R e1071). No statistical method was used to fix the sample size in advance, and group allocation was not hidden from the investigators. The paper reports TCR Vbeta CDR3 sequencing of approximately 130 peripheral blood samples: around 45 ophthalmopathy, under 80 hyperthyroidism and approximately 17 progressor patients.

The receptor comes from a woman aged 18-29 years with Graves disease. Donor details come from another sample of the same person, matched by shared clones. The sample in question was peripheral blood mononuclear cells (PBMCs), obtained at new diagnosis, from a patient treated with antithyroid drugs.

The CDR3 reads CASSRVRGDYEQYF. Here is the DNA: TGTGCCAGCAGTCGGGTGCGGGGGGACTACGAGCAGTACTTC. The chain is encoded by TRBV6-2 or TRBV6-3 joined to TRBJ2-7; 8 nucleotides in the junction match TRBD2. V has 5 bases trimmed and J has 3 bases trimmed; junction bases matching no gene number 6. Counted from cysteine to phenylalanine, this CDR3 has 14 amino acids. Only CDR3 DNA remains: 42 bases, in frame from the first base. The germline V gene sets CDR1 to MNHEY and CDR2 to SVGEGT.